The 4 T cell receptor beta chains below were found in one sample sequenced in a study of human T cells and chemical hapten exposure. The time point is: patch test 1, 2 weeks after DPC sensitization. Regarding treatment: therapeutic diphenylcyclopropenone sensitization with weekly scalp DPC. Total RNA was isolated from whole blood that had not been fractionated. TCRdb reanalysed the RACE reads using MiXCR and keeps one entry per CDR3 protein. The data show approximately 52,000 distinct CDR3 sequences, with 11% seen just once and less than 2% held by the top ten. The sequences come from whole blood, collected in connection with sensitization to the hapten diphenylcyclopropenone (DPC). These receptor sequences come from a woman between 40 and 55 years old with alopecia areata. Some clones in this sample may be carry-over from other donors' samples.

The table lists this clonotype with many counts. The V call is TRBV11-2, the J call TRBJ2-7; TRBD2 is a possible D gene (5 bases). Trimming cost V 1 base and J 2 bases, with 9 bases left between them. This CDR3 is 14 amino acids long. The germline V gene has CDR1 SGHAT and CDR2 FQNNGV. The CDR3 DNA is TGTGCCAGCAGCTTAGCGCTCGGGGCCTACGAGCAGTACTTC. This codes for CASSLALGAYEQYF. The entire variable domain, with the rest obtained from reference TRBV11-2 and TRBJ2-7, is as follows: EAGVAQSPRYKIIEKRQSVAFWCNPISGHATLYWYQQILGQGPKLLIQFQNNGVVDDSQLPKDRFSAERLKGVDSTLKIQPAKLEDSAVYLCASSLALGAYEQYFGPGTRLTVT.

The J gene is TRBJ2-1, the V gene TRBV2; D is perhaps TRBD1 (6 bases). The V gene lost 5 bases and the J gene lost 7 bases, with 9 bases spanning the gap. Germline CDR1 SNHLY, CDR2 FYNNEI. This CDR3 spans 12 amino acids. CDR3 amino acids: CASSIGGNEQFF. DNA for the CDR3: TGTGCCAGCAGTATAGGGGGAAATGAGCAGTTCTTC.

The chain employs TRBV5-4 and TRBJ2-3; 8 nucleotides line up with TRBD1. CDR1 and CDR2 (germline): SGHNT, YYREEE (reference sequence). V was clipped by 1 base and J by 5 bases; unmatched bases: 3. The CDR3 covers 14 residues. The CDR3 is CASSLQGARDTQYF. In DNA, the CDR3 is TGTGCCAGCAGCTTGCAGGGGGCGAGAGATACGCAGTATTTT.

V gene TRBV29-1 combines with J gene TRBJ2-7, with 7 bases identical to TRBD2. The length of the CDR3 is 14 residues. The junction had 5 bases not matched to a gene; V was cut back by 1 base and J by 2 bases. Per germline, CDR1 SQVTM and CDR2 ANQGSEA. In DNA form, the CDR3 reads TGCAGCGTTGAAGCTGCTAGCGGAACCTACGAGCAGTACTTC. This encodes CSVEAASGTYEQYF.